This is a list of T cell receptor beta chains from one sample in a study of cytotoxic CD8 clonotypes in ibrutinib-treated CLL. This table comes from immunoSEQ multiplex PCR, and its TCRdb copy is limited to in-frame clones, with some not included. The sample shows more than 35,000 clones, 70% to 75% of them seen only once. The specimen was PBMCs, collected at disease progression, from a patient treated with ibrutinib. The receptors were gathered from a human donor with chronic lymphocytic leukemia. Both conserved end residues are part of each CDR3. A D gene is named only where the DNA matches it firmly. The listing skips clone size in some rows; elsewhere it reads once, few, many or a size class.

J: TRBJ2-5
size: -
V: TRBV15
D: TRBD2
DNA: TGTGCCACCAGCAGAGGGGTAGCGGGGGGCCGGGGAGAGACCCAGTACTTC
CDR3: CATSRGVAGGRGETQYF

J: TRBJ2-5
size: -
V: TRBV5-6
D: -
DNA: TGTGCCAGCAGCTTGGCAGGGGCCCAAGAGACCCAGTACTTC
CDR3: CASSLAGAQETQYF

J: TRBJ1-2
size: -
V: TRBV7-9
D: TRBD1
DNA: TGTGCCAGCAGCCCCCAGGGGGGTTTAGGTGGCTACACCTTC
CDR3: CASSPQGGLGGYTF

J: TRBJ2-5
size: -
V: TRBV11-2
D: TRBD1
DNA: TGTGCCAGCAGCTACGGACAGGGGTTTAGCGAATCCCAAGAGACCCAGTACTTC
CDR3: CASSYGQGFSESQETQYF

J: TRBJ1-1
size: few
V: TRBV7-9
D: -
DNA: TGTGCCAGCATCCCGGAGGGGATGAACACTGAAGCTTTCTTT
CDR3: CASIPEGMNTEAFF

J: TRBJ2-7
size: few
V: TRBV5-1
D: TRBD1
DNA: TGCGCCAGCAGCCCTCCGGGGAGGACAGGGGTTCACGAGCAGTACTTC
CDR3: CASSPPGRTGVHEQYF

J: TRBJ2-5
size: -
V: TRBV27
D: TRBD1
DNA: TGTGCCAGCAGCCCTACGACAGGGGCAGGGGAGACCCAGTACTTC
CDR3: CASSPTTGAGETQYF

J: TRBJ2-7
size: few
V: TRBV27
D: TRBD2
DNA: TGTGCCAGCAGTTTGCTAGCGGAGATCTACGAGCAGTACTTC
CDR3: CASSLLAEIYEQYF

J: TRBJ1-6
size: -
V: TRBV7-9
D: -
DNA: TGTGCCAGCAGCTTTGTAGAGAATTCACCCCTCCACTTT
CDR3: CASSFVENSPLHF

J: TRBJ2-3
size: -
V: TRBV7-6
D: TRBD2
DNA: TGTGCCAGCAGCTTAACTCCGGGGGGGAGCACAGATACGCAGTATTTT
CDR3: CASSLTPGGSTDTQYF

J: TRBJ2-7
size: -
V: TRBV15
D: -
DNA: TGTGCCACCAGCCGGGGGCACTCGGGGTTCGAGCAGTACTTC
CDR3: CATSRGHSGFEQYF

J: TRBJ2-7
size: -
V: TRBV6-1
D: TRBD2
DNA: TGTGCCAGCAGTGAATCAGCGGGACTAGCGGGGCGCGACGAGCAGTACTTC
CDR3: CASSESAGLAGRDEQYF

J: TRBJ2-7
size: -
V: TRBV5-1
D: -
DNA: TGCGCCAGCAGCTTGGGCCAGGGGTTAGACGAGCAGTACTTC
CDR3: CASSLGQGLDEQYF

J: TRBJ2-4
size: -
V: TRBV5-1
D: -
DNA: TGCGCCAGCACCTCTAAGGGAAGCCATCAACGGGGCATTCAGTACTTC
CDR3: CASTSKGSHQRGIQYF

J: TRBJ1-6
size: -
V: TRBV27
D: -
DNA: TGTGCCAGCAGAACGGATGAGTCCTATAATTCACCCCTCCACTTT
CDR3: CASRTDESYNSPLHF

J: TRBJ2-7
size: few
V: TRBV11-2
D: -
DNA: TGTGCCAGCAGCTTAGGGTCTCCTCGTGGGGACGAGCAGTACTTC
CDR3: CASSLGSPRGDEQYF

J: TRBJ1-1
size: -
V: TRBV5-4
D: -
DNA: TGTGCCAGCAGCTTGGAGGGGGGGGAAGCTTTCTTT
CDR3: CASSLEGGEAFF

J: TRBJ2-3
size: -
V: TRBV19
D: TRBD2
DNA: TGTGCCAGTAGCCTGACTAGCGGGGGCTCTACGCAGTATTTT
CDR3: CASSLTSGGSTQYF

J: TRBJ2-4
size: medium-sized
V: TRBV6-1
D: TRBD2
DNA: TGTGCCAGCACCTCCACCGGGGGGAACATTCAGTACTTC
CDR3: CASTSTGGNIQYF

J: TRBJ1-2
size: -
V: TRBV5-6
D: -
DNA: TGTGCCAGCAGCTTGGTCCGGGGCAACTATGGCTACACCTTC
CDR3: CASSLVRGNYGYTF

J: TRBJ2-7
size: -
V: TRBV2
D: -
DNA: TGTGCCAGCAGTAGGACACCCTACGAGCAGTACTTC
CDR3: CASSRTPYEQYF

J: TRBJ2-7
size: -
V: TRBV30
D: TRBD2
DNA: TGTGCCTGGAGTCCTTGGGAGGGGTGGACCTACGAGCAGTACTTC
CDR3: CAWSPWEGWTYEQYF